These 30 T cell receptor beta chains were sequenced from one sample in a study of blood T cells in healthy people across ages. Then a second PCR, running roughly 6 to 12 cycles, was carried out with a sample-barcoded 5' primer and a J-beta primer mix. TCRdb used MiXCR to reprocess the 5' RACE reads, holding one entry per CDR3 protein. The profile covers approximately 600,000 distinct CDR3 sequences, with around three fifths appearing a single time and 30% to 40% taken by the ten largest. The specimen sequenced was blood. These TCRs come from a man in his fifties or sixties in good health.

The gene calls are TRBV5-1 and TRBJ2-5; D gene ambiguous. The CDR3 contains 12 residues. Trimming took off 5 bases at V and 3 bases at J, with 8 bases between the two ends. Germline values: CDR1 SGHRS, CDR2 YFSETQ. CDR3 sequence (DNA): TGCGCCAGCAGGAAGGGCGAAGAGACCCAGTACTTC. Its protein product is CASRKGEETQYF.

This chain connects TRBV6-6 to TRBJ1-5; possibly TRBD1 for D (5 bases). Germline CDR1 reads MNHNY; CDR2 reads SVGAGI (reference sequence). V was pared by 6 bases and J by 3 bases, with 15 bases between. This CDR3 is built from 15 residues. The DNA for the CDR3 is TGTGCCAGCAGCTTCCTATGGGGGGACAATCAGCCCCAGCATTTT. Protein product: CASSFLWGDNQPQHF.

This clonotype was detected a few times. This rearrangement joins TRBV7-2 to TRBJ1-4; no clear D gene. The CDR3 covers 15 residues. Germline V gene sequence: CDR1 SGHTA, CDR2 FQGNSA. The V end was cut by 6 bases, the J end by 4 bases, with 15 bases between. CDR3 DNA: TGTGCCAGCAGGGGGAGTAGTTTGGGTAATGAAAAACTGTTTTTT. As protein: CASRGSSLGNEKLFF.

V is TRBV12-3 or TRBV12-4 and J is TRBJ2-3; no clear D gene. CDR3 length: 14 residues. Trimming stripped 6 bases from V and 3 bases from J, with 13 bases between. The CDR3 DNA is TGTGCCAGCAGCCCTACCTCCCGGACAGATACGCAGTATTTT. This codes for CASSPTSRTDTQYF.

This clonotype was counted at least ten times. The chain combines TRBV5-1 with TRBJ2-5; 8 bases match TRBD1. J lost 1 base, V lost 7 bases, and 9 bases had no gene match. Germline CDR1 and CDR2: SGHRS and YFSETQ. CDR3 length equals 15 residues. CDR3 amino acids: CASGPRGQGQETQYF. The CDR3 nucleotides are TGCGCCAGCGGTCCTCGCGGACAGGGCCAAGAGACCCAGTACTTC.

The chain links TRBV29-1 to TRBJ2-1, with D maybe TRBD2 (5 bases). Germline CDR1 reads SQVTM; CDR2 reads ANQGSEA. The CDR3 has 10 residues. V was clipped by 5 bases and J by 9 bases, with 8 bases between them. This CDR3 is CSVRAGEQFF. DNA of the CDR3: TGCAGCGTTCGGGCGGGTGAGCAGTTCTTC.

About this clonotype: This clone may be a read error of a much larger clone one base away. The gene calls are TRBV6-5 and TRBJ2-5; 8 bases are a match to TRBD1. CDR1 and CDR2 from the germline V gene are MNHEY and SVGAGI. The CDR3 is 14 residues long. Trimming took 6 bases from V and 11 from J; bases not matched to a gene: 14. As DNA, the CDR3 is TGTGCCAGCAGGAGGACAGGGAGGAACAATGAGCAGTACTTC. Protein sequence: CASRRTGRNNEQYF.

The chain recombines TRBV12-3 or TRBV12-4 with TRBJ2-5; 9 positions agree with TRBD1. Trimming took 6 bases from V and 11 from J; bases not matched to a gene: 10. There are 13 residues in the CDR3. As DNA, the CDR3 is TGTGCCAGCAGGTCAGGGACAGGGCGGGAGCAGTACTTC. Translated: CASRSGTGREQYF.

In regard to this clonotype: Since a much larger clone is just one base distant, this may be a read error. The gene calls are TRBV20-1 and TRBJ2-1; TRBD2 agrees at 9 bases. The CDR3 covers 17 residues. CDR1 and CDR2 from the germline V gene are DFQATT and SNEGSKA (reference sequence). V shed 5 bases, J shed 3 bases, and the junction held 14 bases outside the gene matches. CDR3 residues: CSAPPIKRGANYNEQFF. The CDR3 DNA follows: TGCAGTGCTCCACCGATCAAGCGGGGGGCCAACTACAATGAGCAGTTCTTC.

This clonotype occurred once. The CDR3 loop is CASSQGSGLNTEAFF. The DNA for the CDR3 is TGTGCCAGCAGCCAAGGGTCAGGACTGAACACTGAAGCTTTCTTT. The rearrangement uses TRBV3-1 and TRBJ1-1; D unclear. The V end was cut by 1 base, the J end by 0 bases, with 9 bases between. The CDR3 runs to 15 residues. Germline V gene sequence: CDR1 LGHDT, CDR2 YNNKEL (reference sequence).

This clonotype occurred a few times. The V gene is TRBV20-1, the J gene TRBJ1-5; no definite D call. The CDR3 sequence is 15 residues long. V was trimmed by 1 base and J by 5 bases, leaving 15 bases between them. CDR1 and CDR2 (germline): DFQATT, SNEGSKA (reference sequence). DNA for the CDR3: TGCAGTGCTAGAGTCCCCGACATTTCCCATCAGCCCCAGCATTTT. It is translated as CSARVPDISHQPQHF.

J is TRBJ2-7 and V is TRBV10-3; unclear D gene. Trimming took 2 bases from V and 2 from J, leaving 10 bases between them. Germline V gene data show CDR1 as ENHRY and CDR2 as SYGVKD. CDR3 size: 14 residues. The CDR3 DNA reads TGTGCCATCAGTGAGGGTAGGGATACCTACGAGCAGTACTTC. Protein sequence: CAISEGRDTYEQYF.

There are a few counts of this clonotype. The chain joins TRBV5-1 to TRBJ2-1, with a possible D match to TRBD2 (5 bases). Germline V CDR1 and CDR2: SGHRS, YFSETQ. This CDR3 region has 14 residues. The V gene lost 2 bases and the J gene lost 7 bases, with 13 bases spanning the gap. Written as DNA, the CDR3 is TGCGCCAGCAGCTTAGACGGATCGGGGAATGAGCAGTTCTTC. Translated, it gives CASSLDGSGNEQFF. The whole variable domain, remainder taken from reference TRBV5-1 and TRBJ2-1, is KAGVTQTPRYLIKTRGQQVTLSCSPISGHRSVSWYQQTPGQGLQFLFEYFSETQRNKGNFPGRFSGRQFSNSRSEMNVSTLELGDSALYLCASSLDGSGNEQFFGPGTRLTVL.

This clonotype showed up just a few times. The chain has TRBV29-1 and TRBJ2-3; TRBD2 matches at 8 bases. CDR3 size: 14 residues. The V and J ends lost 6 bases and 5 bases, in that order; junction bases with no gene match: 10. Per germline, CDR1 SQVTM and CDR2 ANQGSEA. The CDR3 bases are TGCAGCGTGGCGGGGGGCCCGACGGGAGATACGCAGTATTTT. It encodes CSVAGGPTGDTQYF.

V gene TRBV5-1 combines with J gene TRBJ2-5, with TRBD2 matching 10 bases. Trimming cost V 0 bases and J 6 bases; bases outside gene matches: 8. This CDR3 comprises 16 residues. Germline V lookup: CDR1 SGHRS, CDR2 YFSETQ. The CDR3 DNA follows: TGCGCCAGCAGCTTGGAGAGCGGGGGGGCCTTAAAGACCCAGTACTTC. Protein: CASSLESGGALKTQYF.

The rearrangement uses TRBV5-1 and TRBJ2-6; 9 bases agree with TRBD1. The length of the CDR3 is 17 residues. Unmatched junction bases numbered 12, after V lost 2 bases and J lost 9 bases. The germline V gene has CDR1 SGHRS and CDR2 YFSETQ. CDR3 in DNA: TGCGCCAGCAGCTTAAACCCGGGACAGGGACCCGTCAACGTCCTGACTTTC. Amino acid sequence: CASSLNPGQGPVNVLTF.

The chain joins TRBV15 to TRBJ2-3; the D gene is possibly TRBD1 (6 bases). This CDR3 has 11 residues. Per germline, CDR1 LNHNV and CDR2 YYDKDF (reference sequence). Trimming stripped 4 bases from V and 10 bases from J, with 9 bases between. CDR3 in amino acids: CATSTAGAQYF. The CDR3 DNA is TGTGCCACCAGCACGGCAGGGGCGCAGTATTTT.

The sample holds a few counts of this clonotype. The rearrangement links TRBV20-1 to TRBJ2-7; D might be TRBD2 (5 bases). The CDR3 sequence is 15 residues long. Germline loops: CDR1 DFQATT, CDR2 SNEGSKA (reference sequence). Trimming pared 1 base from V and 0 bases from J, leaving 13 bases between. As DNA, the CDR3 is TGCAGTGCTAGAGGTTCTGTAGGGAGCTCCTACGAGCAGTACTTC. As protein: CSARGSVGSSYEQYF.

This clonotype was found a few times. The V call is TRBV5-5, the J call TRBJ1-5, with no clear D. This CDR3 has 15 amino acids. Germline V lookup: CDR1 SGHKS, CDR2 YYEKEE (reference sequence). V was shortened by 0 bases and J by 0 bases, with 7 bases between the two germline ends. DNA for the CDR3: TGTGCCAGCAGCTTGGGGCAGTATAGCAATCAGCCCCAGCATTTT. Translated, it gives CASSLGQYSNQPQHF.

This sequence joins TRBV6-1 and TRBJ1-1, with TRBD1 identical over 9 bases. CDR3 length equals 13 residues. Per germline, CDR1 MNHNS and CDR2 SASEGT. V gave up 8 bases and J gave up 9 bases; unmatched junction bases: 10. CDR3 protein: CASLSAGQGKAFF. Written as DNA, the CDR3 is TGTGCCAGCCTGTCGGCAGGACAGGGGAAAGCTTTCTTT.

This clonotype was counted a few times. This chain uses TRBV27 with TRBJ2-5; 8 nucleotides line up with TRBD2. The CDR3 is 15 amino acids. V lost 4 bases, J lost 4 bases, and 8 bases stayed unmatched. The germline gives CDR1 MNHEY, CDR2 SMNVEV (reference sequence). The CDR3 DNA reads TGTGCCAGCAGTTATACGATAGCGGGGAGAGAGACCCAGTACTTC. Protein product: CASSYTIAGRETQYF.

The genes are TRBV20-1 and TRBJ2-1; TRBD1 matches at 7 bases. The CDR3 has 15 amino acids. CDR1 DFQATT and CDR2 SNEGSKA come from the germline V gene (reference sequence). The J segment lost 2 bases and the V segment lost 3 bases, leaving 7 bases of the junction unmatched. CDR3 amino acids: CSASRGQQPYNEQFF. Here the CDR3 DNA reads TGCAGTGCTAGCCGGGGACAGCAACCCTACAATGAGCAGTTCTTC.

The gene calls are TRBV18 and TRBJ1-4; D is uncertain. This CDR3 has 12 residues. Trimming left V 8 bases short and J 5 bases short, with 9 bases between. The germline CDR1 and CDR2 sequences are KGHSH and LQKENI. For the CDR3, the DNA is TGTGCCAGCGCGCCAGGAAATGAAAAACTGTTTTTT. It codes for CASAPGNEKLFF.

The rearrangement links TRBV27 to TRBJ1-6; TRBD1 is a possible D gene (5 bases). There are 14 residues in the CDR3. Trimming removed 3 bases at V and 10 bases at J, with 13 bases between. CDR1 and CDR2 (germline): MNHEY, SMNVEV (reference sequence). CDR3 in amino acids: CASSFWQGGSPLHF. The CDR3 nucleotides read TGTGCCAGCAGTTTTTGGCAGGGAGGGTCACCCCTCCACTTT.

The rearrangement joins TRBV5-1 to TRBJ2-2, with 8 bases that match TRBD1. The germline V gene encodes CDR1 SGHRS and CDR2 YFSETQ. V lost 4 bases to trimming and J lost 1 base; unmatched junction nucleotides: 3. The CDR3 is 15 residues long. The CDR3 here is CASSHGTGNTGELFF. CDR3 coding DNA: TGCGCCAGCAGCCACGGGACAGGGAACACCGGGGAGCTGTTTTTT.

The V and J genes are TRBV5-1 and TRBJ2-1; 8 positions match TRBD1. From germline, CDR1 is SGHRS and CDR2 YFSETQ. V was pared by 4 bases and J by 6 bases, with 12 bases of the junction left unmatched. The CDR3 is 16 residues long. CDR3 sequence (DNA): TGCGCCAGCAGCCCGTACAGGGGGTCACCCTCCAATGAGCAGTTCTTC. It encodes CASSPYRGSPSNEQFF.

In nucleotides, the CDR3 is TGTGCCAGCAGACCCGGGCTATCTAGTGAGCAGTTCTTC. Amino acid sequence: CASRPGLSSEQFF. V usage is TRBV6-1 and J usage is TRBJ2-1; D gene unclear. The CDR3 consists of 13 residues. The germline V gene has CDR1 MNHNS and CDR2 SASEGT. The V end was cut by 6 bases, the J end by 9 bases, with 15 bases between.

The CDR3: CASSLLQGSYEQYF. Written as DNA, the CDR3 is TGCGCCAGCAGCTTGTTGCAGGGCAGCTACGAGCAGTACTTC. This chain uses TRBV5-1 with TRBJ2-7, with a tentative D call TRBD1 (5 bases). CDR1 is SGHRS and CDR2 is YFSETQ in the germline V gene. This CDR3 contains 14 residues. V dropped 1 base and J dropped 3 bases, with 11 bases sitting between them. Filled out from reference TRBV5-1 and TRBJ2-7, the complete variable domain reads KAGVTQTPRYLIKTRGQQVTLSCSPISGHRSVSWYQQTPGQGLQFLFEYFSETQRNKGNFPGRFSGRQFSNSRSEMNVSTLELGDSALYLCASSLLQGSYEQYFGPGTRLTVT.

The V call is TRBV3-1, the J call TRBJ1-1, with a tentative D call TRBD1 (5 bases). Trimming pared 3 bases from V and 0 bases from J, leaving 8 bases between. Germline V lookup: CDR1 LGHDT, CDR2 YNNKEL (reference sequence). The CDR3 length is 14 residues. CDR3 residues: CASSQGPLNTEAFF. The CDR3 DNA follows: TGTGCCAGCAGCCAGGGACCGCTGAACACTGAAGCTTTCTTT.

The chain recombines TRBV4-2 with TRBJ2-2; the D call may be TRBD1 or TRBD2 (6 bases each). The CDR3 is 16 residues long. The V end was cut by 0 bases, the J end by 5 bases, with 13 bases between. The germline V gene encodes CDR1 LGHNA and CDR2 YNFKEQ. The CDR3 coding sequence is TGTGCCAGCAGCCAAGATGTGGGGGGCCAGACCGGGGAGCTGTTTTTT. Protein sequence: CASSQDVGGQTGELFF.